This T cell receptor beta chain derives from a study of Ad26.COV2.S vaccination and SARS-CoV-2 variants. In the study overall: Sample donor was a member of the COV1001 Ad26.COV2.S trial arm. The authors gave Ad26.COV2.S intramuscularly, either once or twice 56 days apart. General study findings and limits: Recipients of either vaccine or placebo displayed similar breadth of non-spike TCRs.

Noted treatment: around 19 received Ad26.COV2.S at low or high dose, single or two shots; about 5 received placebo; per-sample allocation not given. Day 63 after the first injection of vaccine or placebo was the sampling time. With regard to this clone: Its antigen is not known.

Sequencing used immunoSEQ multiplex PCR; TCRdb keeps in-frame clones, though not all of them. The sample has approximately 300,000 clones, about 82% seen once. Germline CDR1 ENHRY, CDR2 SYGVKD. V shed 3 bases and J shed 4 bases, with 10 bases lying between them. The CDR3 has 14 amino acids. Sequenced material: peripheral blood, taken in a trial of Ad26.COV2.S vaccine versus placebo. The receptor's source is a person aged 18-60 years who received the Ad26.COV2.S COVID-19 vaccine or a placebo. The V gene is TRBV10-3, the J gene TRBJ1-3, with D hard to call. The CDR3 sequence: CAISDWVGGNTIYF. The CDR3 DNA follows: TGTGCCATCAGTGACTGGGTCGGCGGAAACACCATATATTTT.